The sequence of this TCR beta chain was determined in a study of T cell responses to AZD1222 COVID-19 vaccine. The study, taken as a whole, reports: Baseline seropositivity characterized only 5 to 7 AZD1222 recipients. The peak T cell response came first, and repertoires were sampled only after it. In the spike-specific TCR repertoire, nearly half reportedly target unmutated variant regions.

The CDR3 is 17 amino acids. Trimming cost V 0 bases and J 3 bases; bases outside gene matches: 8. Germline V gene sequence: CDR1 MNHNS, CDR2 SASEGT. The analysis combined second doses at about 4 or about 12 weeks. As to this clone: Its target is not known.

Only in-frame clones appear in the TCRdb table, and some are missing; sequencing was by immunoSEQ multiplex PCR. The profile shows 150,000 to 200,000 clones, 94% of them singletons. The TCR originated in an adult who received the AZD1222 COVID-19 vaccine. This specimen was peripheral blood, taken 28 days after the second AZD1222 dose. J is TRBJ1-3 and V is TRBV6-1; TRBD1 matches 7 bases. CDR3 residues: CASSEALQGSRGNTIYF. In DNA form, the CDR3 reads TGTGCCAGCAGTGAAGCGCTACAGGGGTCTCGTGGAAACACCATATATTTT.